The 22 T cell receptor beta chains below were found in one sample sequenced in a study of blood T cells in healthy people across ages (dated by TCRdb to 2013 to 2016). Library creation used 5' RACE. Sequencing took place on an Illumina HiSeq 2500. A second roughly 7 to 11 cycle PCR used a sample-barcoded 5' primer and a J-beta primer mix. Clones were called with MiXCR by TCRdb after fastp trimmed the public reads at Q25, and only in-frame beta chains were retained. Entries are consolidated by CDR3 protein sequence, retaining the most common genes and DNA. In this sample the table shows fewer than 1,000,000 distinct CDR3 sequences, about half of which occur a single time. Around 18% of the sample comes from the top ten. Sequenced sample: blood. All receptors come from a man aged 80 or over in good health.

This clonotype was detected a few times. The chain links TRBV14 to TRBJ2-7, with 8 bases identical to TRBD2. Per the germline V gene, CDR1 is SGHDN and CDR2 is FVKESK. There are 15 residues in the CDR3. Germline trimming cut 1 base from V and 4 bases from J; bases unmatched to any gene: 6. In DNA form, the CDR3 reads TGTGCCAGCAGCCAAGGGGGGACTAGGGGTTACGAGCAGTACTTC. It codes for CASSQGGTRGYEQYF. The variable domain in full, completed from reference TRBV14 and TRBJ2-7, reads EAGVTQFPSHSVIEKGQTVTLRCDPISGHDNLYWYRRVMGKEIKFLLHFVKESKQDESGMPNNRFLAERTGGTYSTLKVQPAELEDSGVYFCASSQGGTRGYEQYFGPGTRLTVT.

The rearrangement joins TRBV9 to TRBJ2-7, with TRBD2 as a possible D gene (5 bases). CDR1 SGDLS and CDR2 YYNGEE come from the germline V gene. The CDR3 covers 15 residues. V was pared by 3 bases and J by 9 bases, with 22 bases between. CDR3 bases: TGTGCCAGCAGCGCACGGCCATTAGGGAGAGATGCGCAGTACTTC. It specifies CASSARPLGRDAQYF.

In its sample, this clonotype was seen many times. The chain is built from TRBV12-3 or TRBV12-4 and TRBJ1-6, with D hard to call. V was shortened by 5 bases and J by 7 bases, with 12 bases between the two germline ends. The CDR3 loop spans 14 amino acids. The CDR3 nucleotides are TGTGCCAGCAGTCTTTGGACGGCGAATTCACCCCTCCACTTT. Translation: CASSLWTANSPLHF.

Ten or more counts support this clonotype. This CDR3 reads CASSHPKATSLSYNEQFF. CDR3 sequence (DNA): TGTGCCAGCAGCCACCCCAAAGCGACTAGCCTTTCCTACAATGAGCAGTTCTTC. V usage is TRBV14 and J usage is TRBJ2-1, with 7 bases aligning to TRBD2. Germline V gene sequence: CDR1 SGHDN, CDR2 FVKESK. The CDR3 has 18 residues. V trimming: 3 bases; J trimming: 1 base; junction bases outside the gene matches: 12.

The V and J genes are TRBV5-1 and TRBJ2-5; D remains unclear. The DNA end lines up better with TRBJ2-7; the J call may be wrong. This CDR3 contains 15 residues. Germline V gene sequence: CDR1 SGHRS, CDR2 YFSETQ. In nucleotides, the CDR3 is TGCGCCAGCAGCCCCTCGACCCAAGGGACCTACGAGCAGTACTTC. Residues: CASSPSTQGTYEQYF.

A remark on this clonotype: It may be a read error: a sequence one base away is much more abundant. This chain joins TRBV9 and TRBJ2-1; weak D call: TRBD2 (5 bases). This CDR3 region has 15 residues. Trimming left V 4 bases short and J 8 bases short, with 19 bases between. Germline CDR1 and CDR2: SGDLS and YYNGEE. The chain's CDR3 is CASSTTDRDLDEQFF. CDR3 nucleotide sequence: TGTGCCAGCAGCACCACGGACCGGGATTTGGATGAGCAGTTCTTC. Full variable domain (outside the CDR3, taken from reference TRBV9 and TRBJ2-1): DSGVTQTPKHLITATGQRVTLRCSPRSGDLSVYWYQQSLDQGLQFLIQYYNGEERAKGNILERFSAQQFPDLHSELNLSSLELGDSALYFCASSTTDRDLDEQFFGPGTRLTVL.

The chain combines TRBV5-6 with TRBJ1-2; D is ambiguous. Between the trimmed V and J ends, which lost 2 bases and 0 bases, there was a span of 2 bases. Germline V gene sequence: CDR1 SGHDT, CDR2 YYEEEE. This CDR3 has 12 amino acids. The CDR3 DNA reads TGTGCCAGCAGCTTTTCTAACTATGGCTACACCTTC. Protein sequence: CASSFSNYGYTF.

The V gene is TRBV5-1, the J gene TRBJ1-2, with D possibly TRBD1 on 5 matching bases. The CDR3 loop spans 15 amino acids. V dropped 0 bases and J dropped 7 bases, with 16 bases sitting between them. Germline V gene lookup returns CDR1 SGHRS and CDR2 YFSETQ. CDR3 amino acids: CASSLEQAILCGYTF. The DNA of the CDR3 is TGCGCCAGCAGCTTGGAACAGGCGATACTTTGTGGCTACACCTTC. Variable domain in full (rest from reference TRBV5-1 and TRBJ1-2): KAGVTQTPRYLIKTRGQQVTLSCSPISGHRSVSWYQQTPGQGLQFLFEYFSETQRNKGNFPGRFSGRQFSNSRSEMNVSTLELGDSALYLCASSLEQAILCGYTFGSGTRLTVV.

The CDR3 region is CSVRDWPYNEQYF. The CDR3 DNA sequence: TGCAGCGTCCGGGACTGGCCATACAATGAGCAGTACTTC. The rearrangement joins TRBV29-1 to TRBJ2-7; D might be TRBD2 (6 bases). This CDR3 is built from 13 residues. From germline, CDR1 is SQVTM and CDR2 ANQGSEA. V was cut by 6 bases and J by 7 bases, with 19 bases left in between.

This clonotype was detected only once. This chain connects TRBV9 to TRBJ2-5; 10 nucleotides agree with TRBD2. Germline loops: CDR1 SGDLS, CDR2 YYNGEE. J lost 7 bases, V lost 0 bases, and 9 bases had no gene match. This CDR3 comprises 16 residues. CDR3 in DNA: TGTGCCAGCAGCGTAGGGCCTAGCGGGAGATCCGTGACCCAGTACTTC. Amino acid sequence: CASSVGPSGRSVTQYF.

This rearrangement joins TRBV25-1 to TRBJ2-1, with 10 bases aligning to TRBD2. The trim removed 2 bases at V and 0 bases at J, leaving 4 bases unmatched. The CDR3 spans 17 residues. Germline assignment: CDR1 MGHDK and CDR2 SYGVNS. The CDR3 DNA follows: TGTGCCAGCAGTGAAGGAGCGGGAGGGCCCTCCTACAATGAGCAGTTCTTC. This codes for CASSEGAGGPSYNEQFF.

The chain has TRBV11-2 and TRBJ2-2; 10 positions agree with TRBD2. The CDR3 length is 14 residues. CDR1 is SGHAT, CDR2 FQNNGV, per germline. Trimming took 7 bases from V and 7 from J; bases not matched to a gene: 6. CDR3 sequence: CASNSSGGIGELFF. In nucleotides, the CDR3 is TGTGCCAGCAACTCTAGCGGGGGCATCGGGGAGCTGTTTTTT.

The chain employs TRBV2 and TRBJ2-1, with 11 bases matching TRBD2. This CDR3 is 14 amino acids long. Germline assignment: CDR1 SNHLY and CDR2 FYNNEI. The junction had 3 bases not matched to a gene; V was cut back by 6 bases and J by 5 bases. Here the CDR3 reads CASRGLAEHNEQFF. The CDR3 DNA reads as TGTGCCAGCAGGGGACTAGCGGAGCACAATGAGCAGTTCTTC.

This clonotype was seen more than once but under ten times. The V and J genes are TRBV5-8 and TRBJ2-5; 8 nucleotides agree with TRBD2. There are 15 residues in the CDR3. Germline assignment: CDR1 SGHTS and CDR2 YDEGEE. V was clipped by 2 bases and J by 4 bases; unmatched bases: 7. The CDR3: CASSLGRGVGETQYF. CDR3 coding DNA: TGTGCCAGCAGCTTAGGGCGGGGGGTCGGAGAGACCCAGTACTTC. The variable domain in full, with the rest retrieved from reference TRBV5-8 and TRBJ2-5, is EAGVTQSPTHLIKTRGQQATLRCSPISGHTSVYWYQQALGLGLQFLLWYDEGEERNRGNFPPRFSGRQFPNYSSELNVNALELEDSALYLCASSLGRGVGETQYFGPGTRLLVL.

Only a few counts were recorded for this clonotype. CDR3 region: CASSVDRAPNEKLFF. The CDR3 DNA is TGTGCCAGCAGTGTCGACAGGGCACCTAATGAAAAACTGTTTTTT. The rearrangement uses TRBV25-1 and TRBJ1-4; the match to TRBD1 covers 7 bases. Trimming removed 4 bases from V and 3 bases from J; junction bases left unmatched: 5. Germline V gives CDR1 MGHDK, CDR2 SYGVNS. The CDR3 loop spans 15 amino acids.

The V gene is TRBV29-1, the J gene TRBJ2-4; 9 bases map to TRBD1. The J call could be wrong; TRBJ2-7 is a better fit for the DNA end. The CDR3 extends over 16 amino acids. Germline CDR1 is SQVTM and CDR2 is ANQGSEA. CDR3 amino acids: CSVGRGPGQGNYEQYF. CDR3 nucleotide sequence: TGCAGCGTTGGAAGGGGTCCGGGACAGGGTAATTACGAGCAGTACTTC.

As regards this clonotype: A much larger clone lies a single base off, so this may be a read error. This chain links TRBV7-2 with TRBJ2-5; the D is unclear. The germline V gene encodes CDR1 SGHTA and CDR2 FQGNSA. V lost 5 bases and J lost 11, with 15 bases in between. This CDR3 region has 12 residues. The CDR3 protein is CASSQNGVEQYF. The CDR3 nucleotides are TGTGCCAGCAGCCAGAATGGAGTGGAGCAGTACTTC.

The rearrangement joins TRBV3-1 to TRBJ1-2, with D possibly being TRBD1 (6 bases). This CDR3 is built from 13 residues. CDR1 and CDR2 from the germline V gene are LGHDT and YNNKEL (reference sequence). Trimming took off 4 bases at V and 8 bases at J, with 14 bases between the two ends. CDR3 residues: CASSRTDLEGYTF. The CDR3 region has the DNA TGTGCCAGCAGCCGGACAGATCTCGAAGGCTACACCTTC.

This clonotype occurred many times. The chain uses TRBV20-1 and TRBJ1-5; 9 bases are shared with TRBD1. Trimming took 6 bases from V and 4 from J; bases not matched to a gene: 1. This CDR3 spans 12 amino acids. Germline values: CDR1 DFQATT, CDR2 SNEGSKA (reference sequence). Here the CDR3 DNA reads TGCAGTGCGACAGGGGGTAATCAGCCCCAGCATTTT. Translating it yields CSATGGNQPQHF.

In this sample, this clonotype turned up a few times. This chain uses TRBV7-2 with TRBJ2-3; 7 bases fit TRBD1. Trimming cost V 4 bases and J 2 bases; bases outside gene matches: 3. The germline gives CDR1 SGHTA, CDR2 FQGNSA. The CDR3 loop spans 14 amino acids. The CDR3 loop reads CASSSRGTTDTQYF. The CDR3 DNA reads TGTGCCAGCAGCTCCAGGGGGACCACAGATACGCAGTATTTT.

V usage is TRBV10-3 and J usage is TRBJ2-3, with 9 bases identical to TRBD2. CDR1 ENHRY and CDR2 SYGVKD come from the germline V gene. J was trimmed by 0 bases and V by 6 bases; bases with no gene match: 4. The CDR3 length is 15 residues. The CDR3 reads CAIRGGTSSTDTQYF. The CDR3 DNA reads TGTGCCATCAGAGGAGGGACTAGCAGCACAGATACGCAGTATTTT.

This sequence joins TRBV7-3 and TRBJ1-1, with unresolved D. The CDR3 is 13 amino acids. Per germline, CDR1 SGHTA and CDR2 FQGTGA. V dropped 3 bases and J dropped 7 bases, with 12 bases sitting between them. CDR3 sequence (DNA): TGTGCCAGCAGCTTTGCCGGCTCGGATGAAGCTTTCTTT. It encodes CASSFAGSDEAFF. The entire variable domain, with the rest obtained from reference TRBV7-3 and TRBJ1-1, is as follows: GAGVSQTPSNKVTEKGKYVELRCDPISGHTALYWYRQSLGQGPEFLIYFQGTGAADDSGLPNDRFFAVRPEGSVSTLKIQRTERGDSAVYLCASSFAGSDEAFFGQGTRLTVV.